This is a list of T cell receptor beta chains from one sample in a study of T cell responses to AZD1222 COVID-19 vaccine. The protocol was immunoSEQ multiplex PCR, while the TCRdb copy is restricted to in-frame clones and leaves out a portion. Counted here are about 120,000 clones, roughly 88% occurring once; the ten biggest clones make up under 4.5%. Sequenced here: peripheral blood, sampled on day 0 of MenACWY control vaccination. These receptors were obtained from an adult in good health. Both conserved end residues are part of each CDR3. D genes are given only for firm matches.

j_gene	v_gene	d_gene	CDR3aa
TRBJ2-1	TRBV2	NA	CASSALTRGDEQFF
TRBJ1-6	TRBV7-9	TRBD1	CASSLNRGGSYNSPLHF
TRBJ2-1	TRBV11-3	TRBD1	CASSLGTGSFSVRNEQFF
TRBJ1-4	TRBV11-2	NA	CASSLQGRATNEKLFF
TRBJ2-7	TRBV28	NA	CASSLYRQYEQYF
TRBJ2-3	TRBV27	TRBD2	CASRRGGGTDTQYF
TRBJ2-2	TRBV7-3	NA	CASSFEPTGELFF
TRBJ2-6	TRBV19	NA	CASSIEPGSSGANVLTF
TRBJ1-2	TRBV5-6	NA	CASSYGQFYGYTF
TRBJ1-4	TRBV4-1	TRBD1	CASSSVPPGTGGEKLFF
TRBJ1-5	TRBV5-1	TRBD1	CASSPGGTGGSPPQHF
TRBJ2-3	TRBV6-5	NA	CASSPEGVDTQYF
TRBJ1-1	TRBV11-3	NA	CASSLQQNTEAFF
TRBJ2-7	TRBV5-5	NA	CASSLSEPLFQYF
TRBJ1-1	TRBV7-9	NA	CASSLDTANTEAFF
TRBJ2-2	TRBV7-2	TRBD2	CASRKGGAGVTGELFF
TRBJ1-1	TRBV19	NA	CASSIGADTEAFF
TRBJ2-5	TRBV4-1	TRBD1	CASSQEGGQGVETQYF
TRBJ2-6	TRBV10-2	NA	CASSLGGRPNVLTF
TRBJ1-1	TRBV7-9	NA	CASSLAQGSEAFF
TRBJ2-3	TRBV10-3	TRBD2	CAISAGGVGGRRTDTQYF
TRBJ2-7	TRBV6-1	TRBD1	CASSEAGTGSYEQYF
TRBJ2-3	TRBV19	NA	CASTTGWGASTDTQYF
TRBJ2-2	TRBV11-2	TRBD1	CASSAGQGAGELFF
TRBJ1-1	TRBV28	NA	CASSQTGTLNTEAFF
TRBJ2-2	TRBV5-1	NA	CASSFTTGTNTGELFF
TRBJ1-2	TRBV5-1	TRBD1	CASSLPTGDGYTF
TRBJ2-5	TRBV19	NA	CASKGGPLETQYF
TRBJ1-5	TRBV19	TRBD1	CASSATGGNQPQHF
TRBJ2-1	TRBV7-2	TRBD2	CASSSATSGGPPSSNEQFF
TRBJ2-7	TRBV29-1	NA	CSVGSSYEQYF